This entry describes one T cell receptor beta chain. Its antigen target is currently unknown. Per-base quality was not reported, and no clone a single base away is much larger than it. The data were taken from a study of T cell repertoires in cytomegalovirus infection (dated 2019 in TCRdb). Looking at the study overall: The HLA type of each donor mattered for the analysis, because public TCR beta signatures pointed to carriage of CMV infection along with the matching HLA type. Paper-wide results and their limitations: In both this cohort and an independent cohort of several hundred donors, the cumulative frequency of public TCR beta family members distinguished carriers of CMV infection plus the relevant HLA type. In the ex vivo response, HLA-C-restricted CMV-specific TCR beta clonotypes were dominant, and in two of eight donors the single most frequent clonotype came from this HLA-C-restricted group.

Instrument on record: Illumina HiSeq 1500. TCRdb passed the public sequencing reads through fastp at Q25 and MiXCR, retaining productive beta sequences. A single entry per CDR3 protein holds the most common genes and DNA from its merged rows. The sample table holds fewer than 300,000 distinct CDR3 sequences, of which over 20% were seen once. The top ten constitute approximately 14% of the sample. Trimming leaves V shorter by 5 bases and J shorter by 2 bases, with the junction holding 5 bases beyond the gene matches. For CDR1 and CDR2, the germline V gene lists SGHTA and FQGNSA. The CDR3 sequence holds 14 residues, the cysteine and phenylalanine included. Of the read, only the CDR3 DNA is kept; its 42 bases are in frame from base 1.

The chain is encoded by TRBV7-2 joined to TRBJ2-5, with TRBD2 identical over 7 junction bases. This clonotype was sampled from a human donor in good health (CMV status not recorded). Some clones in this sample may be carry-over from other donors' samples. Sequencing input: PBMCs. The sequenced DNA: TGTGCCAGCAGCCCCCCGGGACTACAAGAGACCCAGTACTTC. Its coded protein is CASSPPGLQETQYF.